The 31 T cell receptor beta chains presented below share a single source sample, sequenced in a study of tumor-infiltrating lymphocytes in primary liver carcinoma. They got blood RNA out of unsorted whole blood and also pulled out germline DNA. Making TCR beta cDNA involved approximately 0.5 ug total RNA and a constant-region primer. Researchers made the TCR beta libraries by running three nested multiplex PCR rounds with slightly modified ARM-PCR. Forward primers for TRBV1-TRBV30 and a C-beta reverse primer served the first two PCR rounds, at roughly 10 cycles each. Each CDR3 protein gets one entry after TCRdb re-called the multiplex PCR reads with MiXCR. Among fewer than 350,000 distinct CDR3 sequences listed, roughly two thirds were seen once. Sequenced sample: peripheral blood. The receptors stem from a man aged 35-49 years with primary liver carcinoma and hepatitis B virus infection.

This clonotype was found once. A much larger clone lies one base from this, so it may be a read error. The chain recombines TRBV6-1 with TRBJ2-3; TRBD2 aligns across 7 bases. This CDR3 contains 15 residues. Germline loops: CDR1 MNHNS, CDR2 SASEGT. CDR3 amino acids: CASSEAAGVGDMQYF. The CDR3 DNA follows: TGTGCCAGCAGTGAAGCGGCGGGAGTGGGGGATATGCAGTATTTT.

This clonotype was counted once. This clone may be a read error of a much larger clone one base away. The rearrangement uses TRBV6-1 and TRBJ2-2; D is ambiguous. The CDR3 length is 13 residues. V lost 5 bases and J lost 7, with 11 bases in between. Germline loops: CDR1 MNHNS, CDR2 SASEGT. The CDR3 is CASSPVRNGELFF. DNA for the CDR3: TGTGCCAGCAGTCCTGTTCGGAACGGGGAGCTGTTTTTT.

This clonotype was seen more than once but under ten times. A read error is possible here, since a much larger clone lies one base away. The chain recombines TRBV29-1 with TRBJ2-1, with 10 bases matching TRBD1. V lost 7 bases and J lost 10; bases outside the gene matches: 13. The CDR3 is made up of 14 amino acids. Germline V gives CDR1 SQVTM, CDR2 ANQGSEA. The CDR3, as DNA: TGCAGCGGTTGTGCCGGGACAGGGGTTGGGGAGCAGTTCTTC. Protein: CSGCAGTGVGEQFF.

A word on this clonotype: A read error may account for a junction end that differs from germline. The chain couples TRBV29-1 to TRBJ1-1; no definite D call. The germline gives CDR1 SQVTM, CDR2 ANQGSEA. The CDR3 has 13 amino acids. As DNA, the CDR3 is TGCAGCGCCGGGTATGGACTGAACACTGAAACTTTCTTT. Its protein is CSAGYGLNTETFF.

As to this clonotype: A read error is possible here, since a much larger clone lies one base away. This chain connects TRBV6-1 to TRBJ2-1; TRBD1 aligns across 7 bases. CDR1 and CDR2 (germline): MNHNS, SASEGT. The CDR3 has 16 amino acids. The CDR3 region is CASSKGGAGYYDEQFF. The CDR3 DNA is TGTGCCAGCAGTAAAGGGGGCGCGGGCTACTACGATGAGCAGTTCTTC.

As concerns this clonotype: At one boundary the junction diverges from the germline segment, which might be a read error. The rearrangement joins TRBV29-1 to TRBJ2-1; D ambiguous. This CDR3 has 14 residues. Germline CDR1 SQVTM, CDR2 ANQGSEA. CDR3 amino acids: CSVPGKNSYSEQFF. CDR3 nucleotide sequence: TGCAGCGTTCCTGGAAAAAACTCCTACAGTGAGCAGTTCTTC.

This clonotype was counted at least ten times. The chain recombines TRBV10-1 with TRBJ1-5; D ambiguous. The CDR3 loop spans 13 amino acids. V shed 2 bases and J shed 2 bases, with 4 bases lying between them. CDR1 WNHNN and CDR2 SYGVQD come from the germline V gene (reference sequence). For the CDR3, the DNA is TGCGCCAGCAGTGAGATAGGCAATCAGCCCCAGCATTTT. Protein: CASSEIGNQPQHF.

Worth noting for this clonotype: A much larger clone sits a single nucleotide away, making a read error possible. V and J are TRBV5-6 and TRBJ2-1, with D possibly TRBD2 on 6 matching bases. The CDR3 consists of 14 residues. Germline CDR1 SGHDT, CDR2 YYEEEE. The CDR3 spells CASGRGQGGNGQFF. Written as DNA, the CDR3 is TGTGCATCCGGAAGGGGCCAAGGAGGGAATGGGCAGTTCTTC.

With respect to this clonotype: Since a much larger clone is just one base distant, this may be a read error. The CDR3 here is CASRQGNYGCTF. CDR3 coding DNA: TGTGCCAGCAGGCAGGGCAACTATGGCTGCACCTTC. The chain recombines TRBV12-3 or TRBV12-4 with TRBJ1-2; D possibly corresponds to TRBD1 (5 bases). The CDR3 has 12 residues.

V and J are TRBV12-3 or TRBV12-4 and TRBJ1-5; 11 nucleotides align to TRBD1. V gave up 9 bases and J gave up 6 bases; unmatched junction bases: 10. The CDR3 covers 15 residues. CDR3 nucleotides: TGTGCCAGTAGTATGGGACAGGGGGGAGGTCAGCCCCAGCATTTT. Amino acid sequence: CASSMGQGGGQPQHF.

In regard to this clonotype: Just one base apart from a much larger clone, this may be a read error. The chain is built from TRBV6-1 and TRBJ2-3; D might be TRBD1 (5 bases). Trimming cost V 7 bases and J 1 base, with 12 bases left between them. The CDR3 covers 14 residues. Germline assignment: CDR1 MNHNS and CDR2 SASEGT. CDR3 DNA: TGTGCCAGCATCCGCAGGGATGGCACAGATACGCAGTATTTT. Translated, it gives CASIRRDGTDTQYF.

The J gene is TRBJ1-4, the V gene TRBV11-2; D remains unclear. V lost 5 bases and J lost 5, with 18 bases in between. Germline CDR1 is SGHAT and CDR2 is FQNNGV. The CDR3 contains 16 residues. This chain's CDR3 is CASSQVGFLGNEKLFF. The CDR3 coding sequence is TGTGCCAGCAGCCAAGTCGGGTTTCTGGGGAATGAAAAACTGTTTTTT.

About this clonotype: Germline is not matched at one junction end, which may reflect a read error. The gene calls are TRBV11-2 and TRBJ2-4, with 7 bases lining up with TRBD1. The CDR3 extends over 13 amino acids. Germline V lookup: CDR1 SGHAT, CDR2 FQNNGV. CDR3 sequence reads: CVSSRQGRSIQYF. CDR3 DNA: TGTGTCAGCAGCCGACAGGGTAGGAGCATTCAGTACTTC.

With respect to this clonotype: A read error may explain this, as a much larger clone is one base away. This sequence joins TRBV4-1 and TRBJ1-2; D perhaps matches TRBD1 (5 bases). CDR3 size: 14 residues. Germline V gives CDR1 MGHRA, CDR2 YSYEKL. V was pared by 4 bases and J by 4 bases, with 13 bases between. Written as DNA, the CDR3 is TGCGCCAGCAGCCGAGATCGACAGCTCTATGGCTACACCTTC. Translating it yields CASSRDRQLYGYTF.

For this clonotype: A read error may explain this, as a much larger clone is one base away. CDR3 DNA: TGTGCCAGCAGCCCCGGGATGGCGAACACTGAAGCTTTCTTT. It encodes CASSPGMANTEAFF. The J gene is TRBJ1-1, the V gene TRBV5-4; D not resolved. V lost 4 bases, J lost 1 base, and 11 bases lay in between. The CDR3 is 14 amino acids. Germline loops: CDR1 SGHNT, CDR2 YYREEE (reference sequence). Drawing the rest from reference TRBV5-4 and TRBJ1-1, the complete variable domain is ETGVTQSPTHLIKTRGQQVTLRCSSQSGHNTVSWYQQALGQGPQFIFQYYREEENGRGNFPPRFSGLQFPNYSSELNVNALELDDSALYLCASSPGMANTEAFFGQGTRLTVV.

This clonotype came up many times. The rearrangement joins TRBV11-2 to TRBJ2-1; no clear D. V gave up 6 bases and J gave up 12 bases, with 15 bases separating them. CDR3 length: 12 amino acids. Germline V gene sequence: CDR1 SGHAT, CDR2 FQNNGV. For the CDR3, the DNA is TGTGCCAGCAGAGGTATGGCCCCGTTGCAGTTCTTC. This codes for CASRGMAPLQFF.

This clonotype was counted a few times. The gene calls are TRBV5-1 and TRBJ1-2; 8 bases are a match to TRBD1. CDR1 SGHRS and CDR2 YFSETQ come from the germline V gene. V shed 3 bases, J shed 2 bases, and the junction held 3 bases outside the gene matches. CDR3 length equals 14 residues. The CDR3 loop is CASSSGDRNYGYTF. The CDR3 coding sequence is TGCGCCAGCAGCTCGGGGGACAGGAACTATGGCTACACCTTC.

The chain is built from TRBV30 and TRBJ1-3, with a tentative D call TRBD1 (5 bases). Trimming took 3 bases from V and 0 from J, leaving 12 bases between them. The CDR3 length is 15 residues. CDR1 and CDR2 (germline): GTSNPN, SVGIG (reference sequence). The CDR3 DNA reads TGTGCCTGGAGCCGGGACTCTGGCTCTGGAAACACCATATATTTT. Protein product: CAWSRDSGSGNTIYF.

Details on this clonotype: The conserved phenylalanine or tryptophan normally closing the CDR3 is absent here, so this likely arose from a read error. The rearrangement joins TRBV6-5 to TRBJ2-1; D may correspond to TRBD1 or TRBD2 (5 bases each). The CDR3 is 16 residues long. V lost 2 bases and J lost 2, with 13 bases in between. The germline V gene has CDR1 MNHEY and CDR2 SVGAGI. CDR3 amino acids: CASSYRDPATYNEQFS. The CDR3 region has the DNA TGTGCCAGCAGTTACCGGGACCCCGCGACCTACAATGAGCAGTTCTCC.

The gene calls are TRBV5-6 and TRBJ2-4; 7 nucleotides line up with TRBD1. Unmatched junction bases numbered 12, after V lost 5 bases and J lost 7 bases. Germline lookup yields CDR1 SGHDT and CDR2 YYEEEE. CDR3 length equals 15 residues. The CDR3 here is CASSRDSWGLNIQYF. In DNA, the CDR3 is TGTGCCAGCAGTAGGGACAGTTGGGGTTTGAACATTCAGTACTTC.

The chain carries TRBV30 and TRBJ2-1; D tentatively fits TRBD1 or TRBD2 (5 bases each). This CDR3 contains 11 residues. Deletions cut 7 bases from V and 8 bases from J, with 12 bases between. Germline loops: CDR1 GTSNPN, CDR2 SVGIG (reference sequence). CDR3: CASSGGHEQFF. The CDR3 region has the DNA TGTGCCTCCAGTGGGGGACATGAGCAGTTCTTC.

As for this clonotype: One end of the junction varies from germline; a read error may be responsible. This chain uses TRBV28 with TRBJ2-7; D remains ambiguous. CDR1 is MDHEN and CDR2 is SYDVKM in the germline V gene. The CDR3 is made up of 13 amino acids. The CDR3 nucleotides read TGTGCCGGCAGTTCAAGTCAGTACTTCGAGCAGTACTTC. It is translated as CAGSSSQYFEQYF.

This clonotype has ten or more counts. V gene TRBV29-1 combines with J gene TRBJ1-1; TRBD1 matches 11 bases. The CDR3 totals 13 residues. The germline gives CDR1 SQVTM, CDR2 ANQGSEA. V was clipped by 6 bases and J by 6 bases; unmatched bases: 6. CDR3 in amino acids: CSVDRGQPPEAFF. CDR3 sequence (DNA): TGCAGCGTGGACAGGGGGCAGCCCCCTGAAGCTTTCTTT.

As regards this clonotype: Possible read error: a much larger clone is one base away. V is TRBV12-3 or TRBV12-4 and J is TRBJ1-1; a weak D match, TRBD1 (6 bases). The CDR3 is made up of 14 amino acids. CDR3 sequence: CASSQGQLNAEAFF. CDR3 nucleotides: TGTGCCAGCAGCCAAGGACAGCTGAACGCTGAAGCTTTCTTT.

This clonotype appeared a single time. The CDR3 does not close with the conserved phenylalanine or tryptophan, likely indicating a read error. The DNA is omitted, as the CDR3 cannot be located on it reliably, and the CDR3 follows TCRdb's listing. The chain uses TRBV11-2 and TRBJ2-7; the DNA was not used to check the table's D call, TRBD2. Germline V lookup: CDR1 SGHAT, CDR2 FQNNGV. The CDR3 length equals 14 residues, ends included. The CDR3 spells CASSFQRGSYEQYL.

In the case of this clonotype: This sequence may be a read error, since a much larger clone differs from it by one base. The chain is built from TRBV6-2 or TRBV6-3 and TRBJ2-1, with a possible D match to TRBD2 (6 bases). The CDR3 runs to 14 residues. Germline V gene lookup returns CDR1 MNHEY and CDR2 SVGEGT. V dropped 10 bases and J dropped 5 bases, with 18 bases sitting between them. The CDR3 is CANLSGVADNEQFF. CDR3 DNA sequence: TGTGCCAACCTCTCGGGAGTAGCGGACAATGAGCAGTTCTTC.

A remark on this clonotype: The CDR3 does not end in the conserved phenylalanine or tryptophan, so this is likely a read error. The chain couples TRBV6-1 to TRBJ2-7; maybe TRBD2 (5 bases). The germline gives CDR1 MNHNS, CDR2 SASEGT. CDR3 length: 15 residues. Trimming removed 8 bases at V and 2 bases at J, with 19 bases between. The CDR3 is CASGRTGGRTYEQYL. The CDR3, as DNA: TGTGCCAGCGGCCGGACTGGCGGGCGAACCTACGAGCAGTACCTC.

In its sample, this clonotype was seen many times. This chain joins TRBV6-6 and TRBJ2-3, with a tentative D call TRBD2 (7 bases). The CDR3 length is 14 residues. Per the germline V gene, CDR1 is MNHNY and CDR2 is SVGAGI (reference sequence). V dropped 8 bases and J dropped 2 bases, with 14 bases sitting between them. The CDR3 loop reads CASGRGKTTDTQYF. In DNA, the CDR3 is TGTGCCAGCGGGAGGGGGAAGACCACAGATACGCAGTATTTT.

This clonotype has ten or more counts. This rearrangement joins TRBV6-1 to TRBJ2-7, with D tentatively TRBD1 (5 bases). The CDR3 length is 12 residues. Germline CDR1 is MNHNS and CDR2 is SASEGT. Trimming removed 4 bases from V and 5 bases from J, with 9 bases in between. The CDR3 spells CASSGAGNEQYF. Here the CDR3 DNA reads TGTGCCAGCAGTGGTGCAGGGAACGAGCAGTACTTC.

The V and J genes are TRBV29-1 and TRBJ2-1; 8 positions match TRBD2. V was pared by 6 bases and J by 6 bases, with 19 bases of the junction left unmatched. The CDR3 covers 17 residues. In germline, CDR1 is SQVTM, CDR2 ANQGSEA. Here the CDR3 DNA reads TGCAGCGTGATACTAGCGGTAGGGCTCAGGAGGAGCAATGAGCAGTTCTTC. Translation gives CSVILAVGLRRSNEQFF.

To note about this clonotype: With a much larger clone just one base away, this may be a read error. The chain links TRBV12-3 or TRBV12-4 to TRBJ1-1; D unresolved. This CDR3 is built from 13 residues. In DNA, the CDR3 is TGTGCCAGCACTTTAGTTGGCAACACTGAAGCTTTCTTT. This sequence encodes CASTLVGNTEAFF.